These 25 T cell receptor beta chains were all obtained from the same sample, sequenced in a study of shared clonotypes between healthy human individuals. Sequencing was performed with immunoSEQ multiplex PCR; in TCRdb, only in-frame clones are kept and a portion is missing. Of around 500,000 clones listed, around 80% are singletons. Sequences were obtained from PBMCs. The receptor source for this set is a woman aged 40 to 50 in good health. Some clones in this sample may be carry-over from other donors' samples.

CDR3 DNA: TGTGCCAGCAGCTTAGTCCGGTTGCCCTACGAGCAGTACTTC. Its translation: CASSLVRLPYEQYF. This rearrangement joins TRBV11-2 to TRBJ2-7; the D is unclear. Germline V lookup: CDR1 SGHAT, CDR2 FQNNGV. The CDR3 is 14 residues long. V lost 1 base, J lost 2 bases, and 9 bases lay in between.

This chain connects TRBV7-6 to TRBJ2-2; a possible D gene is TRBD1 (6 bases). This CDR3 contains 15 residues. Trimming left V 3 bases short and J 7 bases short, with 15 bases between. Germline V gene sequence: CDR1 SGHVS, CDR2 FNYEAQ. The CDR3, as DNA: TGTGCCAGCAGCTTGACAGGACAGAGGATCGGGGAGCTGTTTTTT. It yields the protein CASSLTGQRIGELFF.

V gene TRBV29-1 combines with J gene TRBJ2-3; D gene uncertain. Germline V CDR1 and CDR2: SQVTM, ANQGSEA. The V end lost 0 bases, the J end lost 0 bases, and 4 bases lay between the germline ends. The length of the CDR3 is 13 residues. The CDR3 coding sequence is TGCAGCGTTGAAGATCCTAGCACAGATACGCAGTATTTT. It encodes CSVEDPSTDTQYF.

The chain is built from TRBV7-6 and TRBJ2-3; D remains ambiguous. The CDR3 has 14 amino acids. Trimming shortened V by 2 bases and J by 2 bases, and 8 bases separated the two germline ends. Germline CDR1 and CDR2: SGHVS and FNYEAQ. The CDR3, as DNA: TGTGCCAGCAGCTTACAGTTCGCCACAGATACGCAGTATTTT. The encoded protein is CASSLQFATDTQYF.

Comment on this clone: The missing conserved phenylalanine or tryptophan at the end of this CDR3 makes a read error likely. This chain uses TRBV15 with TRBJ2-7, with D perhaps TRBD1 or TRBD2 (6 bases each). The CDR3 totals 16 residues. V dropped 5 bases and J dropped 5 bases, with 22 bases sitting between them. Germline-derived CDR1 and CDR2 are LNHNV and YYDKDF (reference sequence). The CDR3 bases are TGTGCCACCAGCGCCAGACGCGGGGCAGGGGTCGACGAGCAGTACTCC. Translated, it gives CATSARRGAGVDEQYS.

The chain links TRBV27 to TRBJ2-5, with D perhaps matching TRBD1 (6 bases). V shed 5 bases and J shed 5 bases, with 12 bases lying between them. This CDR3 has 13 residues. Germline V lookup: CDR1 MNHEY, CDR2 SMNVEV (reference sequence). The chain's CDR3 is CASSVQGRETQYF. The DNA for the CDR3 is TGTGCCAGCAGTGTACAGGGTAGGGAGACCCAGTACTTC.

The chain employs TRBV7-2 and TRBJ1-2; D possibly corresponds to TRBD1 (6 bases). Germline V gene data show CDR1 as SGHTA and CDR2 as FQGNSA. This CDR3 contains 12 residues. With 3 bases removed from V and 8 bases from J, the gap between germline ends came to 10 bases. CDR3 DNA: TGTGCCAGCAGCTTGCCTCAGGGGGGCTACACCTTC. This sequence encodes CASSLPQGGYTF. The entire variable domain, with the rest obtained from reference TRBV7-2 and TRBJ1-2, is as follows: GAGVSQSPSNKVTEKGKDVELRCDPISGHTALYWYRQSLGQGLEFLIYFQGNSAPDKSGLPSDRFSAERTGGSVSTLTIQRTQQEDSAVYLCASSLPQGGYTFGSGTRLTVV.

CDR3 sequence reads: CASSKRQAAKYEQYF. CDR3 sequence (DNA): TGCGCCAGCAGCAAACGACAGGCGGCGAAATACGAGCAGTACTTC. The chain uses TRBV5-1 and TRBJ2-7; TRBD1 might be the D (6 bases). The length of the CDR3 is 15 residues. Trimming removed 4 bases from V and 4 bases from J, with 18 bases in between. CDR1 SGHRS and CDR2 YFSETQ come from the germline V gene. The full variable domain, in which reference TRBV5-1 and TRBJ2-7 provide the parts outside the CDR3, is KAGVTQTPRYLIKTRGQQVTLSCSPISGHRSVSWYQQTPGQGLQFLFEYFSETQRNKGNFPGRFSGRQFSNSRSEMNVSTLELGDSALYLCASSKRQAAKYEQYFGPGTRLTVT.

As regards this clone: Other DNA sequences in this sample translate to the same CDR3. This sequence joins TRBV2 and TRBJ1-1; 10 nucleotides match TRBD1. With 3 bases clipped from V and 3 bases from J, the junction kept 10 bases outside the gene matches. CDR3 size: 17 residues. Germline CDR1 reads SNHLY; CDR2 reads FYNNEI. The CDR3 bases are TGTGCCAGCAGTGACTTTATATTCGGGACAGGGGACACTGAAGCTTTCTTT. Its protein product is CASSDFIFGTGDTEAFF.

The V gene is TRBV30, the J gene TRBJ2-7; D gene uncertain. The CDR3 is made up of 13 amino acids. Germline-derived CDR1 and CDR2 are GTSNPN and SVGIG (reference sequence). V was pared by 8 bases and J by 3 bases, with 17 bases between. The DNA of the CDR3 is TGTGCCCTAGGTGGTCTAAATTACTACGAGCAGTACTTC. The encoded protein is CALGGLNYYEQYF.

CDR3 sequence reads: CASSLGLSGDTQYF. The CDR3 DNA follows: TGTGCCAGCAGCTTGGGACTCAGCGGGGATACGCAGTATTTT. The rearrangement links TRBV5-4 to TRBJ2-3, with a tentative D call TRBD2 (6 bases). V was pared by 0 bases and J by 6 bases, with 11 bases between. CDR1 SGHNT and CDR2 YYREEE come from the germline V gene (reference sequence). The CDR3 length is 14 residues.

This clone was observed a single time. The CDR3 DNA sequence: TGTGCCATCAGTGAGTCGGACACGTTCTCCTACGAGCAGTACTTC. Residues: CAISESDTFSYEQYF. The V gene is TRBV10-3, the J gene TRBJ2-7, with D possibly being TRBD1 (5 bases). V was trimmed by 0 bases and J by 0 bases, leaving 9 bases between them. The CDR3 is 15 amino acids. Germline CDR1 and CDR2: ENHRY and SYGVKD.

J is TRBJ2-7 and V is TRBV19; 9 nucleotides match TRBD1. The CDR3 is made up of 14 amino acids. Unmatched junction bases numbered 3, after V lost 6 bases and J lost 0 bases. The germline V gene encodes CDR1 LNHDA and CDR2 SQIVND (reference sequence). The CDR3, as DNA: TGTGCCAGTAGAAGGACAGGGGACTCCTACGAGCAGTACTTC. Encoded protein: CASRRTGDSYEQYF.

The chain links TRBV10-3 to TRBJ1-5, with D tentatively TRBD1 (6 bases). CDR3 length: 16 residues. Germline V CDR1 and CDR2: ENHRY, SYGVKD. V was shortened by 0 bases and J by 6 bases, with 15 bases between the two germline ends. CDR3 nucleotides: TGTGCCATCAGTGAGTCGAGGGGGGGCTCTAGTCAGCCCCAGCATTTT. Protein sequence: CAISESRGGSSQPQHF.

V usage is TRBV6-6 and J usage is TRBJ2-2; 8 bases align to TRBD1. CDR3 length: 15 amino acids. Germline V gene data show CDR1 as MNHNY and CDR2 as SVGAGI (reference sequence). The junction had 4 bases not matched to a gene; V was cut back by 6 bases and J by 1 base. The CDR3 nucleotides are TGTGCCAGCAGGCACAGGGGGTTGAACACCGGGGAGCTGTTTTTT. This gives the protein CASRHRGLNTGELFF.

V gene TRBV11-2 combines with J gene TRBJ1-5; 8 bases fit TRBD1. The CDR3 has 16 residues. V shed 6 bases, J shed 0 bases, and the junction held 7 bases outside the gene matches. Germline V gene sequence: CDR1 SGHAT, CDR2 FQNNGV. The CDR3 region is CASSPGGGNSNQPQHF. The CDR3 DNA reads TGTGCCAGCAGTCCAGGGGGCGGTAATAGCAATCAGCCCCAGCATTTT.

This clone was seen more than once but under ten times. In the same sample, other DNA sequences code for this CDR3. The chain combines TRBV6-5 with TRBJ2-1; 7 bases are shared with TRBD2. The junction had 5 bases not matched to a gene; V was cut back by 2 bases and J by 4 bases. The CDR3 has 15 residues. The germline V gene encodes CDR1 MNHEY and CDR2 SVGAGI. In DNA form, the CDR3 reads TGTGCCAGCAGTTACAGGGCTAGCGGTTACAATGAGCAGTTCTTC. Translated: CASSYRASGYNEQFF.

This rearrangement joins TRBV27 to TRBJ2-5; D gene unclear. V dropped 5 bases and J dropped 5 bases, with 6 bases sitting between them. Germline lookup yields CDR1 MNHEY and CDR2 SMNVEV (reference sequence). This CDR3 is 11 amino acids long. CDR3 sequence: CASSRSETQYF. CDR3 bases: TGTGCCAGCAGTAGGTCGGAGACCCAGTACTTC.

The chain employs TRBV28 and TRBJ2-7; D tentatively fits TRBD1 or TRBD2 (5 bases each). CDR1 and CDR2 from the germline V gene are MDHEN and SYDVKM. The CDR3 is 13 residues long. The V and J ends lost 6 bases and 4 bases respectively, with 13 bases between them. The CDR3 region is CASSTGPRYEQYF. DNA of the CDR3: TGTGCCAGCAGCACGGGACCTAGGTACGAGCAGTACTTC.

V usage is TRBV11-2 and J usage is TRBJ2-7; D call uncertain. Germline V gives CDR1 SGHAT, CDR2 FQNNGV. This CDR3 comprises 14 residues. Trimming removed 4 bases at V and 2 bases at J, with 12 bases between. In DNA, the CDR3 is TGTGCCAGCAGCTCCCGCGTAGCCGCCTACGAGCAGTACTTC. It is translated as CASSSRVAAYEQYF.

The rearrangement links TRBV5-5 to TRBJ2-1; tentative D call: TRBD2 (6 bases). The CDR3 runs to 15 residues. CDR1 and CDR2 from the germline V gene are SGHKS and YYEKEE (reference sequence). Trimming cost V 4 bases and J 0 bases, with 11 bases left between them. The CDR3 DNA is TGTGCCAGCAGCCCGGACTATTTCTCCTACAATGAGCAGTTCTTC. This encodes CASSPDYFSYNEQFF.

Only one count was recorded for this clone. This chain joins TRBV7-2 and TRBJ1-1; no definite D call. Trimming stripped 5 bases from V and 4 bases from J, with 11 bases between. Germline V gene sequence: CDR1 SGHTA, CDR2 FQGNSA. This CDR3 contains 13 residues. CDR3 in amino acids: CASSRWVLTEAFF. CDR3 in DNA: TGTGCCAGCAGCCGGTGGGTACTCACTGAAGCTTTCTTT.

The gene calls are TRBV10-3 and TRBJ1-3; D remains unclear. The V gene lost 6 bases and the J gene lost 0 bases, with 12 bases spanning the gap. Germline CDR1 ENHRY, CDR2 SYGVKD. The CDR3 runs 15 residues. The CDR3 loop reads CAISPVGDSGNTIYF. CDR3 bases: TGTGCCATCAGCCCCGTCGGGGACTCTGGAAACACCATATATTTT.

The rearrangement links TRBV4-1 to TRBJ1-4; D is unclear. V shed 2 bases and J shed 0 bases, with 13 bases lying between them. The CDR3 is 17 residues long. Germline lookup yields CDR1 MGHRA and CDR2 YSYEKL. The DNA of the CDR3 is TGCGCCAGCAGCCAAACGGGGAGGCCGGCAACTAATGAAAAACTGTTTTTT. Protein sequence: CASSQTGRPATNEKLFF.

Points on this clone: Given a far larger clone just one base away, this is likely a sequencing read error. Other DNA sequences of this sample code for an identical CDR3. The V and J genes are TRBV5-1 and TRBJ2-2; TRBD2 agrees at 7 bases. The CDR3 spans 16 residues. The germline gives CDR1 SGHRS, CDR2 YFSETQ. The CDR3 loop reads CASSLRASGNTGELFF. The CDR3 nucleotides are TGCGCTAGCAGCTTGCGAGCTAGCGGGAACACCGGGGAGCTGTTTTTT.